A single sample is the source of the 20 T cell receptor beta chains below, sequenced in a study of Graves' ophthalmopathy and Graves' hyperthyroidism. Amplification from RNA transcripts yielded the TCR beta CDR3 regions. The workflow started with a first-round RT-PCR run with HTBI primers and then moved on to a second-round multiplex PCR. TCRdb processed the multiplex PCR reads anew with MiXCR; each CDR3 protein has one entry. The sample records hundreds of thousands of distinct CDR3 sequences, approximately 21% being singletons. Specimen: peripheral blood. These TCRs come from a woman younger than 35 with stable Graves' hyperthyroidism. Some clones in this sample may be carry-over from other donors' samples.

The chain employs TRBV29-1 and TRBJ2-5; unclear D gene. CDR1 is SQVTM and CDR2 is ANQGSEA in the germline V gene. The CDR3 runs 11 residues. The V end lost 6 bases, the J end lost 6 bases, and 11 bases lay between the germline ends. The chain's CDR3 is CSVDEWKTQYF. In DNA form, the CDR3 reads TGCAGCGTGGACGAATGGAAGACCCAGTACTTC.

As concerns this clonotype: Just one base apart from a much larger clone, this may be a read error. This rearrangement joins TRBV12-5 to TRBJ1-3; 7 positions agree with TRBD1. Germline assignment: CDR1 LGHNT and CDR2 FRNRAP. This CDR3 contains 19 residues. CDR3 in amino acids: CASGPYPGQRTDSGDTIYF. The CDR3, as DNA: TGTGCTAGTGGTCCTTACCCGGGACAGAGAACTGACTCTGGAGACACCATATATTTT.

V gene TRBV6-1 combines with J gene TRBJ2-7; D could derive from TRBD1 or TRBD2 (5 bases each). This CDR3 spans 15 amino acids. In germline, CDR1 is MNHNS, CDR2 SASEGT. The V and J ends lost 5 bases and 3 bases respectively, with 17 bases between them. The CDR3 sequence is CASSPALGRGYEQYF. CDR3 bases: TGTGCCAGCAGTCCTGCATTGGGACGAGGCTACGAGCAGTACTTC.

The chain uses TRBV20-1 and TRBJ2-5, with a tentative D call TRBD2 (6 bases). Between the trimmed V and J ends, which lost 4 bases and 0 bases, there was a span of 12 bases. Germline V CDR1 and CDR2: DFQATT, SNEGSKA (reference sequence). The CDR3 covers 14 residues. The CDR3 DNA follows: TGCAGTGCTACCCGGGGGTCCTACCAAGAGACCCAGTACTTC. It yields the protein CSATRGSYQETQYF.

As to this clonotype: Just one base apart from a much larger clone, this may be a read error. This chain connects TRBV2 to TRBJ1-2; possibly TRBD1 for D (5 bases). The CDR3 sequence is 15 residues long. Germline CDR1 is SNHLY and CDR2 is FYNNEI. In nucleotides, the CDR3 is TGTGCCAACAGTGAAGCGTGGGAGACAGCGTATGGCTACACCTTC. Protein: CANSEAWETAYGYTF.

This clonotype was counted many times. The chain links TRBV6-1 to TRBJ1-1, with D perhaps TRBD1 (5 bases). The CDR3 is 14 residues long. Germline assignment: CDR1 MNHNS and CDR2 SASEGT. With 6 bases removed from V and 3 bases from J, the gap between germline ends came to 14 bases. The CDR3 DNA follows: TGTGCCAGCAGAAACACTGGAGGGGACACTGAAGCTTTCTTT. The encoded protein is CASRNTGGDTEAFF.

This clonotype was counted many times. J is TRBJ1-1 and V is TRBV6-1; 7 nucleotides align to TRBD1. Germline assignment: CDR1 MNHNS and CDR2 SASEGT. The CDR3 extends over 12 amino acids. V was pared by 6 bases and J by 6 bases, with 4 bases of the junction left unmatched. CDR3 in DNA: TGTGCCAGCAGGGTCACAGGGGCTGAAGCTTTCTTT. It specifies CASRVTGAEAFF.

This chain connects TRBV12-3 or TRBV12-4 to TRBJ1-1; TRBD1 matches 8 bases. This CDR3 is 16 amino acids long. With V trimmed by 3 bases and J by 1 base, 7 bases remained unmatched. The CDR3 coding sequence is TGTGCCAGCAGTTTTAGGCAGGGGGCCGGGAACACTGAAGCTTTCTTT. It is translated as CASSFRQGAGNTEAFF.

This clonotype was picked up many times. This rearrangement joins TRBV30 to TRBJ2-2; D might be TRBD1 or TRBD2, each matching 5 bases. Trimming stripped 0 bases from V and 5 bases from J, with 16 bases between. This CDR3 region has 16 residues. Germline V gene data show CDR1 as GTSNPN and CDR2 as SVGIG (reference sequence). Here the CDR3 reads CAWSVPPGQKTGELFF. CDR3 coding DNA: TGTGCCTGGAGTGTACCCCCGGGGCAAAAAACCGGGGAGCTGTTTTTT.

The CDR3, as DNA: TGTGCCAGCAGTTCCTTAGGGTTCATGGTTAGCAATCAGCCCCAGCATTTT. Its protein is CASSSLGFMVSNQPQHF. This sequence joins TRBV28 and TRBJ1-5; no clear D gene. In germline, CDR1 is MDHEN, CDR2 SYDVKM. V lost 4 bases, J lost 0 bases, and 16 bases lay in between. The length of the CDR3 is 17 residues.

Remarks on this clonotype: The conserved closing phenylalanine or tryptophan is absent in this CDR3, likely reflecting a read error. The V gene is TRBV20-1, the J gene TRBJ2-7, with D perhaps matching TRBD2 (6 bases). The CDR3 runs to 11 residues. V lost 3 bases to trimming and J lost 4 bases, with 7 bases between them. In germline, CDR1 is DFQATT, CDR2 SNEGSKA (reference sequence). This CDR3 reads CSARGGYEQYY. The CDR3 region has the DNA TGCAGTGCTAGGGGGGGATACGAGCAGTACTAC.

This clonotype was detected many times. J is TRBJ1-1 and V is TRBV27; tentative D call: TRBD1 (6 bases). The V end was cut by 5 bases, the J end by 4 bases, with 14 bases between. CDR1 MNHEY and CDR2 SMNVEV come from the germline V gene (reference sequence). The CDR3 extends over 14 amino acids. The CDR3 here is CASSRDTWGTEAFF. CDR3 nucleotide sequence: TGTGCCAGCAGTCGGGACACATGGGGCACTGAAGCTTTCTTT.

This chain uses TRBV12-3 or TRBV12-4 with TRBJ2-5; 7 nucleotides match TRBD2. The trim removed 6 bases at V and 2 bases at J, leaving 9 bases unmatched. The CDR3 has 15 amino acids. The CDR3 region is CASSQGRGWQETQYF. The CDR3 nucleotides are TGTGCCAGCAGCCAAGGGCGGGGGTGGCAAGAGACCCAGTACTTC.

This clonotype was seen ten or more times. This chain links TRBV29-1 with TRBJ2-7; D is ambiguous. Per the germline V gene, CDR1 is SQVTM and CDR2 is ANQGSEA. The V end was cut by 1 base, the J end by 3 bases, with 7 bases between. The CDR3 is 12 amino acids. The CDR3 spells CSVEVNSYEQYF. In nucleotides, the CDR3 is TGCAGCGTTGAAGTCAACAGCTACGAGCAGTACTTC.

This clonotype was seen only a few times. This could be a read error, since a much larger clone is one nucleotide away. The chain joins TRBV11-2 to TRBJ2-4, with TRBD2 as a possible D gene (5 bases). The CDR3 is 15 amino acids. Germline CDR1 is SGHAT and CDR2 is FQNNGV. This CDR3 is CAGSGSTSAKNIQYF. For the CDR3, the DNA is TGTGCCGGCAGCGGATCGACTTCAGCCAAAAACATTCAGTACTTC.

In this sample, this clonotype turned up a few times. The rearrangement uses TRBV6-5 and TRBJ1-3; TRBD1 matches at 9 bases. The CDR3 covers 15 residues. Germline V CDR1 and CDR2: MNHEY, SVGAGI. V was clipped by 2 bases and J by 4 bases; unmatched bases: 3. CDR3 loop: CASSYGDRVGNTIYF. CDR3 coding DNA: TGTGCCAGCAGTTACGGGGACAGGGTCGGAAACACCATATATTTT.

A single count supports this clonotype. The chain uses TRBV7-8 and TRBJ2-5; 7 nucleotides line up with TRBD2. Germline V gene data show CDR1 as SGHVS and CDR2 as FQNEAQ. The length of the CDR3 is 14 residues. J gave up 10 bases and V 8 bases, and 16 bases lay outside the gene matches. Written as DNA, the CDR3 is TGTGCCAGCGCCACTCAGGGAGGGTCGAGCGACCAGTACTTC. This encodes CASATQGGSSDQYF.

This clonotype showed up just a few times. A read error may explain this, as a much larger clone is one base away. The chain combines TRBV6-2 or TRBV6-3 with TRBJ2-2; D perhaps matches TRBD1 (6 bases). This CDR3 is 14 amino acids long. Germline CDR1 MNHEY, CDR2 SVGEGT. The chain's CDR3 is CASSSRTVSGDLFF. Here the CDR3 DNA reads TGTGCCAGCAGTAGCCGGACAGTCTCCGGGGATCTGTTTTTT.

This clonotype appeared many times. CDR3 coding DNA: TGTGCCTGGAGTGGACAGGGGAGTGGCTACACCTTC. Encoded protein: CAWSGQGSGYTF. The chain employs TRBV30 and TRBJ1-2; TRBD1 aligns across 8 bases. CDR1 GTSNPN and CDR2 SVGIG come from the germline V gene (reference sequence). V shed 1 base and J 7 bases; nucleotides not matched to a gene: 2. This CDR3 comprises 12 residues. The full variable domain, its missing parts supplied by reference TRBV30 and TRBJ1-2, is SQTIHQWPATLVQPVGSPLSLECTVEGTSNPNLYWYRQAAGRGLQLLFYSVGIGQISSEVPQNLSASRPQDRQFILSSKKLLLSDSGFYLCAWSGQGSGYTFGSGTRLTVV.

The V gene is TRBV12-3 or TRBV12-4, the J gene TRBJ2-2; 11 nucleotides line up with TRBD1. This CDR3 region has 17 residues. The V segment lost 3 bases and the J segment 0 bases; nucleotides outside the gene matches: 3. The chain's CDR3 is CASSFKGQGANTGELFF. The DNA for the CDR3 is TGTGCCAGCAGTTTTAAGGGACAGGGGGCGAACACCGGGGAGCTGTTTTTT.